These 30 T cell receptor beta chains were all obtained from the same sample, sequenced in a study of cytomegalovirus exposure and HLA in healthy donors. PCR was performed using 60 Vbeta and 13 Jbeta primers. Libraries were prepared by immunoSEQ multiplex PCR; TCRdb keeps only in-frame clonotypes and omits some of them. The table includes about 160,000 clones, around four fifths detected once. Sequencing was done on a sample of PBMCs. These receptor sequences come from a man in his late teens or twenties in good health and CMV-seronegative.

The chain carries TRBV4-3 and TRBJ2-7; TRBD1 matches at 8 bases. CDR3 length: 17 residues. Germline CDR1 is LGHNA and CDR2 is YSLEER. With V trimmed by 0 bases and J by 1 base, 8 bases remained unmatched. The CDR3 DNA sequence: TGCGCCAGCAGCCAAGAAGGGACCGGGACAGGATCCTACGAGCAGTACTTC. Protein sequence: CASSQEGTGTGSYEQYF.

This chain uses TRBV28 with TRBJ1-3, with TRBD1 as a possible D gene (6 bases). The V gene's germline CDR1 is MDHEN and CDR2 SYDVKM. Trimming shortened V by 5 bases and J by 4 bases, and 12 bases separated the two germline ends. The CDR3 is 14 residues long. This chain's CDR3 is CASSTQGLGNTIYF. CDR3 coding DNA: TGTGCCAGCAGTACCCAGGGGTTGGGAAACACCATATATTTT.

The chain employs TRBV19 and TRBJ1-3; weak D call: TRBD1 (5 bases). V lost 7 bases to trimming and J lost 4 bases, with 17 bases between them. Germline CDR1 LNHDA, CDR2 SQIVND (reference sequence). CDR3 size: 15 residues. In DNA, the CDR3 is TGTGCCAGTACCATCCCCAGGGTCGACGGAAACACCATATATTTT. This encodes CASTIPRVDGNTIYF.

This sequence joins TRBV6-6 and TRBJ2-2; 7 bases are shared with TRBD2. This CDR3 is built from 14 residues. Trimming at V came to 6 bases and at J to 4 bases, leaving 5 bases not matched to a gene. Germline CDR1 MNHNY, CDR2 SVGAGI (reference sequence). CDR3 DNA: TGTGCCAGCAGGGGAGGGTATGGCACCGGGGAGCTGTTTTTT. It encodes CASRGGYGTGELFF.

The chain is built from TRBV15 and TRBJ1-2; 7 bases align to TRBD1. This CDR3 comprises 19 residues. V lost 0 bases to trimming and J lost 3 bases; unmatched junction nucleotides: 16. CDR1 and CDR2 (germline): LNHNV, YYDKDF (reference sequence). DNA for the CDR3: TGTGCCACCAGCAGAGATCATCCGGTCTGGAGACAGGGTGACTATGGCTACACCTTC. Protein: CATSRDHPVWRQGDYGYTF.

This clone was seen a few times. This chain uses TRBV2 with TRBJ1-5; maybe TRBD1 (6 bases). CDR1 is SNHLY and CDR2 is FYNNEI in the germline V gene. The CDR3 runs to 13 residues. The germline V and J ends were trimmed by 5 bases and 7 bases, with 12 bases remaining between them. The CDR3 region is CASSPAGAQPQHF. CDR3 nucleotide sequence: TGTGCCAGCAGTCCGGCGGGGGCCCAGCCCCAGCATTTT. Together with reference TRBV2 and TRBJ1-5, the CDR3 gives the full variable domain: EPEVTQTPSHQVTQMGQEVILRCVPISNHLYFYWYRQILGQKVEFLVSFYNNEISEKSEIFDDQFSVERPDGSNFTLKIRSTKLEDSAMYFCASSPAGAQPQHFGDGTRLSIL.

This clone was counted a few times. The V and J genes are TRBV4-1 and TRBJ1-5; no definite D call. Germline CDR1 is MGHRA and CDR2 is YSYEKL. Deletions cut 0 bases from V and 7 bases from J, with 7 bases between. The CDR3 extends over 13 amino acids. The CDR3 sequence is CASSQDWQQPQHF. The DNA of the CDR3 is TGCGCCAGCAGCCAAGATTGGCAGCAGCCCCAGCATTTT.

This clone was counted once. The chain uses TRBV18 and TRBJ2-5, with a possible D match to TRBD1 (6 bases). Trimming left V 3 bases short and J 2 bases short, with 7 bases between. In germline, CDR1 is KGHSH, CDR2 LQKENI. The CDR3 contains 13 residues. This CDR3 is CASSPTGQETQYF. DNA for the CDR3: TGTGCCAGCTCACCCACAGGGCAAGAGACCCAGTACTTC.

This chain links TRBV7-9 with TRBJ2-1; 16 positions agree with TRBD2. V trimming: 5 bases; J trimming: 2 bases; junction bases outside the gene matches: 9. This CDR3 is built from 19 residues. Germline V lookup: CDR1 SEHNR, CDR2 FQNEAQ (reference sequence). CDR3 DNA sequence: TGTGCCAGCAGCCCCGTCTTGGGACTAGCGGGAGGGCCCTACAATGAGCAGTTCTTC. Its protein is CASSPVLGLAGGPYNEQFF.

The V and J genes are TRBV4-3 and TRBJ2-1; 9 nucleotides align to TRBD2. Unmatched junction bases numbered 7, after V lost 0 bases and J lost 4 bases. The germline V gene has CDR1 LGHNA and CDR2 YSLEER. This CDR3 has 17 amino acids. CDR3 sequence: CASSQDAWTSVYNEQFF. CDR3 bases: TGCGCCAGCAGCCAAGATGCTTGGACTAGCGTATACAATGAGCAGTTCTTC.

This clone was seen once. V gene TRBV6-1 combines with J gene TRBJ2-7, with 9 positions matching TRBD1. The germline V gene encodes CDR1 MNHNS and CDR2 SASEGT. Trimming removed 6 bases from V and 2 bases from J; junction bases left unmatched: 5. This CDR3 has 14 amino acids. CDR3 sequence: CASRGQGGPYEQYF. CDR3 DNA sequence: TGTGCCAGCAGGGGACAGGGAGGTCCCTACGAGCAGTACTTC.

The V call is TRBV27, the J call TRBJ2-7, with 9 positions matching TRBD1. V dropped 6 bases and J dropped 6; count of bases not matched to a gene: 3. From germline, CDR1 is MNHEY and CDR2 SMNVEV (reference sequence). CDR3 length equals 12 residues. CDR3 sequence: CASRDRGFEQYF. For the CDR3, the DNA is TGTGCCAGCAGGGACAGGGGTTTCGAGCAGTACTTC.

The chain joins TRBV2 to TRBJ2-7; TRBD1 agrees at 9 bases. V dropped 5 bases and J dropped 5; count of bases not matched to a gene: 4. CDR3 length: 13 residues. Germline assignment: CDR1 SNHLY and CDR2 FYNNEI. CDR3 sequence reads: CASSRGQGDEQYF. The CDR3 DNA sequence: TGTGCCAGCAGTAGGGGACAGGGAGACGAGCAGTACTTC.

The chain links TRBV7-4 to TRBJ2-1; 9 bases fit TRBD2. Germline V gene data show CDR1 as SGHVT and CDR2 as SQSDAQ. Trimming at V came to 5 bases and at J to 5 bases, leaving 7 bases not matched to a gene. The CDR3 loop spans 15 amino acids. The CDR3 sequence is CASSPRTSADNEQFF. DNA of the CDR3: TGTGCCAGCAGCCCAAGGACTAGCGCCGACAATGAGCAGTTCTTC.

The chain has TRBV27 and TRBJ2-7; D not resolved. This CDR3 comprises 14 residues. V shed 6 bases and J shed 4 bases, with 16 bases lying between them. The germline CDR1 and CDR2 sequences are MNHEY and SMNVEV (reference sequence). CDR3 residues: CASSHSGPHYEQYF. CDR3 in DNA: TGTGCCAGCAGCCACTCGGGTCCCCATTACGAGCAGTACTTC.

The gene calls are TRBV27 and TRBJ2-7; no reliable D call. The V end lost 0 bases, the J end lost 0 bases, and 12 bases lay between the germline ends. Germline CDR1 reads MNHEY; CDR2 reads SMNVEV (reference sequence). This CDR3 comprises 16 residues. The CDR3 DNA follows: TGTGCCAGCAGTTTATCGTGGTTCCTAAGCTCCTACGAGCAGTACTTC. Protein: CASSLSWFLSSYEQYF.

In DNA form, the CDR3 reads TGTGCCAGCAGATTGATGGGACTAGCGGGAGGTGGTACAGATACGCAGTATTTT. As protein: CASRLMGLAGGGTDTQYF. The gene calls are TRBV28 and TRBJ2-3; 15 nucleotides align to TRBD2. The J segment lost 3 bases and the V segment lost 6 bases, leaving 10 bases of the junction unmatched. The germline V gene encodes CDR1 MDHEN and CDR2 SYDVKM. This CDR3 has 18 amino acids.

This clone was observed a few times. The rearrangement joins TRBV30 to TRBJ1-6; D remains ambiguous. The CDR3 sequence is 12 residues long. Trimming took off 5 bases at V and 9 bases at J, with 11 bases between the two ends. The germline V gene has CDR1 GTSNPN and CDR2 SVGIG (reference sequence). The CDR3 bases are TGTGCCTGGGGGAGCCGGGGTTCACCCCTCCACTTT. Its protein is CAWGSRGSPLHF.

V and J are TRBV4-3 and TRBJ2-2; D might be TRBD2 (6 bases). The germline CDR1 and CDR2 sequences are LGHNA and YSLEER. The CDR3 runs to 15 residues. Trimming removed 1 base at V and 7 bases at J, with 13 bases between. The chain's CDR3 is CASSQGGTRDGELFF. The CDR3 DNA sequence: TGCGCCAGCAGCCAAGGCGGGACGAGAGACGGGGAGCTGTTTTTT.

The rearrangement uses TRBV5-1 and TRBJ2-5, with TRBD1 matching over 7 bases. Germline V gives CDR1 SGHRS, CDR2 YFSETQ. V lost 4 bases to trimming and J lost 5 bases; unmatched junction nucleotides: 5. The CDR3 is made up of 13 amino acids. The CDR3 DNA is TGCGCCAGCAGCCTACAGGGGATTGAGACCCAGTACTTC. This gives the protein CASSLQGIETQYF.

The chain has TRBV10-3 and TRBJ2-7, with D tentatively TRBD2 (6 bases). V dropped 4 bases and J dropped 2 bases, with 15 bases sitting between them. The CDR3 covers 15 residues. Germline V gene sequence: CDR1 ENHRY, CDR2 SYGVKD. DNA for the CDR3: TGTGCCATCAGTGGCGGGACGCCCTCAGCCTACGAGCAGTACTTC. Protein: CAISGGTPSAYEQYF.

The chain recombines TRBV28 with TRBJ2-7; D is unresolved. Germline lookup yields CDR1 MDHEN and CDR2 SYDVKM. The CDR3 consists of 13 residues. V lost 2 bases and J lost 0, with 5 bases in between. The CDR3 bases are TGTGCCAGCAGTTTACGTCTCTCCTACGAGCAGTACTTC. Translated, it gives CASSLRLSYEQYF.

This chain joins TRBV7-2 and TRBJ2-3; D is uncertain. The CDR3 spans 14 residues. V was trimmed by 5 bases and J by 2 bases, leaving 11 bases between them. Germline V gene sequence: CDR1 SGHTA, CDR2 FQGNSA. Here the CDR3 reads CASSPLHITDTQYF. As DNA, the CDR3 is TGTGCCAGCAGCCCGCTCCACATCACAGATACGCAGTATTTT.

The rearrangement uses TRBV7-2 and TRBJ1-4; tentatively, D is TRBD1 (6 bases). Germline-derived CDR1 and CDR2 are SGHTA and FQGNSA. The CDR3 contains 17 residues. Trimming removed 3 bases from V and 4 bases from J, with 18 bases in between. In nucleotides, the CDR3 is TGTGCCAGCAGCTTGACTTCCCGACAGGCGTTTAATGAAAAACTGTTTTTT. Translation: CASSLTSRQAFNEKLFF.

This clone has just a few counts. The gene calls are TRBV5-5 and TRBJ2-7; 12 nucleotides match TRBD2. Germline V gives CDR1 SGHKS, CDR2 YYEKEE (reference sequence). The CDR3 consists of 16 residues. After removal of 4 bases from V and 0 bases from J, the junction contained 5 bases not matched to a gene. The DNA of the CDR3 is TGTGCCAGCAGCCGGACTAGCGGGGCCGTCTCCTACGAGCAGTACTTC. It codes for CASSRTSGAVSYEQYF.

The chain is built from TRBV2 and TRBJ2-1, with TRBD2 matching over 7 bases. This CDR3 has 20 amino acids. The V gene end was trimmed by 6 bases and the J gene end by 0 bases; junction bases not matched to a gene: 20. Germline V CDR1 and CDR2: SNHLY, FYNNEI. The CDR3 DNA follows: TGTGCCAGCAGCCCTATCCTAGCGGCTAACTTAGGGAGCTCCTACAATGAGCAGTTCTTC. This codes for CASSPILAANLGSSYNEQFF. Full variable domain (rest looked up from reference TRBV2 and TRBJ2-1): EPEVTQTPSHQVTQMGQEVILRCVPISNHLYFYWYRQILGQKVEFLVSFYNNEISEKSEIFDDQFSVERPDGSNFTLKIRSTKLEDSAMYFCASSPILAANLGSSYNEQFFGPGTRLTVL.

The chain links TRBV5-5 to TRBJ2-2; 7 bases are shared with TRBD1. V trimming: 1 base; J trimming: 1 base; junction bases outside the gene matches: 7. This CDR3 is 17 amino acids long. CDR1 is SGHKS, CDR2 YYEKEE, per germline (reference sequence). CDR3 nucleotide sequence: TGTGCCAGCAGCTTGAGGACAGGACAAAAGAACACCGGGGAGCTGTTTTTT. It yields the protein CASSLRTGQKNTGELFF.

The chain links TRBV29-1 to TRBJ2-7, with D uncertain. Between the trimmed V and J ends, which lost 1 base and 1 base, there was a span of 5 bases. The CDR3 has 12 amino acids. Germline V CDR1 and CDR2: SQVTM, ANQGSEA. The CDR3 region has the DNA TGCAGCGTTGAAGTCAATTCCTACGAGCAGTACTTC. Amino acid sequence: CSVEVNSYEQYF.

V usage is TRBV11-2 and J usage is TRBJ1-6, with a weak D call TRBD1 (5 bases). V shed 1 base and J shed 0 bases, with 13 bases lying between them. Germline V gene lookup returns CDR1 SGHAT and CDR2 FQNNGV. The CDR3 extends over 18 amino acids. CDR3 in amino acids: CASSLGEGPSSYNSPLHF. As DNA, the CDR3 is TGTGCCAGCAGCTTAGGGGAGGGACCAAGCTCCTATAATTCACCCCTCCACTTT.

The count of this clone is one. The chain employs TRBV4-1 and TRBJ1-1; a weak D match, TRBD1 (6 bases). The length of the CDR3 is 16 residues. V was shortened by 0 bases and J by 1 base, with 12 bases between the two germline ends. Germline CDR1 reads MGHRA; CDR2 reads YSYEKL. CDR3 region: CASSQDPQTGNTEAFF. In DNA form, the CDR3 reads TGCGCCAGCAGCCAAGATCCCCAGACAGGGAACACTGAAGCTTTCTTT.